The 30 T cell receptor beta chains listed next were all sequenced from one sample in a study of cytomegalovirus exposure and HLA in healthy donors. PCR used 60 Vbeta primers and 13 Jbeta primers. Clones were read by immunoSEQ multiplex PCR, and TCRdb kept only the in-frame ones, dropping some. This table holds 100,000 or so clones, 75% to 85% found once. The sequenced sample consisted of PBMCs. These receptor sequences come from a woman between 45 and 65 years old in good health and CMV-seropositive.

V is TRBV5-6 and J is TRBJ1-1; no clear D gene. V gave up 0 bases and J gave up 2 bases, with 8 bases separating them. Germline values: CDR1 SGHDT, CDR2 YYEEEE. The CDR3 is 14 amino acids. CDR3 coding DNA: TGTGCCAGCAGCTTGGTAAGGAGTAACACTGAAGCTTTCTTT. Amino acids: CASSLVRSNTEAFF.

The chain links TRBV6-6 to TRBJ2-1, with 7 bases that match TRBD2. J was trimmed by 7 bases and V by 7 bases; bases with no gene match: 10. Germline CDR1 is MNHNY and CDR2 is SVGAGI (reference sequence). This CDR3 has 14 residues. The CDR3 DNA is TGTGCCAGCACCAGACTAGCTGGGGGTAATGAGCAGTTCTTC. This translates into CASTRLAGGNEQFF.

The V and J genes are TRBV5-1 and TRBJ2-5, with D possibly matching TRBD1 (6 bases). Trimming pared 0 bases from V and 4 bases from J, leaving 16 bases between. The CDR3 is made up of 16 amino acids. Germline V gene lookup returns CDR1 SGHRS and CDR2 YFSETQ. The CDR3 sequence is CASSLVGGASGETQYF. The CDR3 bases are TGCGCCAGCAGCTTGGTAGGGGGTGCCTCTGGAGAGACCCAGTACTTC.

Written as DNA, the CDR3 is TGCAGCGTTGAAAAGGGGGTCAATGAGCAGTTCTTC. Residues: CSVEKGVNEQFF. This chain connects TRBV29-1 to TRBJ2-1; D might be TRBD1 (6 bases). From germline, CDR1 is SQVTM and CDR2 ANQGSEA. V dropped 2 bases and J dropped 6 bases, with 8 bases sitting between them. The CDR3 is made up of 12 amino acids.

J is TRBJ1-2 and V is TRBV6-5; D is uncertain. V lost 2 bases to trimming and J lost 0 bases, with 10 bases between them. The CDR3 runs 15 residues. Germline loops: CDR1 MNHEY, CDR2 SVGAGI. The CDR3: CASSYRRTPNYGYTF. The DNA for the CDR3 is TGTGCCAGCAGTTACAGGAGGACTCCTAACTATGGCTACACCTTC.

For the CDR3, the DNA is TGTGCCAGCAGTTGGACGGGAGCTCTACAAGAGCAGTACTTC. Protein product: CASSWTGALQEQYF. This sequence joins TRBV2 and TRBJ2-7; a possible D gene is TRBD2 (6 bases). The V gene's germline CDR1 is SNHLY and CDR2 FYNNEI. V was pared by 5 bases and J by 7 bases, with 18 bases between. The CDR3 totals 14 residues.

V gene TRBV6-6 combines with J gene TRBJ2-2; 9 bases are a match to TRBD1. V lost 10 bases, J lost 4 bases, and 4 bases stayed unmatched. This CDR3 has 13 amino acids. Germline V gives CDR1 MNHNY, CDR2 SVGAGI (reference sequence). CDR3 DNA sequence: TGTGCCACGGGACAGGGTAGCACCGGGGAGCTGTTTTTT. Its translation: CATGQGSTGELFF.

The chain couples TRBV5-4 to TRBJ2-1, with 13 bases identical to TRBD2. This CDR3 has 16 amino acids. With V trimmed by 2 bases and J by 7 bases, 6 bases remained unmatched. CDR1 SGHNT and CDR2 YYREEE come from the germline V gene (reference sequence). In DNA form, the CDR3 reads TGTGCCAGCAGCTTCCGTGGACTAGCGGGGGAGAATGAGCAGTTCTTC. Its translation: CASSFRGLAGENEQFF. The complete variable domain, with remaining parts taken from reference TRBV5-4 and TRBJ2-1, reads ETGVTQSPTHLIKTRGQQVTLRCSSQSGHNTVSWYQQALGQGPQFIFQYYREEENGRGNFPPRFSGLQFPNYSSELNVNALELDDSALYLCASSFRGLAGENEQFFGPGTRLTVL.

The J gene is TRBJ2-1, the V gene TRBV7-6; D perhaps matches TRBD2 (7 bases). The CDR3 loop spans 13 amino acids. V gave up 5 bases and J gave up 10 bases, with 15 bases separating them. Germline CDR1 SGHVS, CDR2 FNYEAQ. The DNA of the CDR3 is TGTGCCAGCAGCCCGGGAGGAGGGGGGGAGCAGTTCTTC. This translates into CASSPGGGGEQFF.

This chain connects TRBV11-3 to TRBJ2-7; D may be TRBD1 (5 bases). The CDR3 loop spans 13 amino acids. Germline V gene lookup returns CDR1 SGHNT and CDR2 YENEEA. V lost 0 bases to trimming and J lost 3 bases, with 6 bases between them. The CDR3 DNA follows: TGTGCCAGCAGCTTAGACGACAGCTACGAGCAGTACTTC. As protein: CASSLDDSYEQYF.

CDR3 DNA sequence: TGTGCCACCTCCCCCCCCAACACTGAAGCTTTCTTT. Amino acid sequence: CATSPPNTEAFF. The rearrangement links TRBV5-5 to TRBJ1-1; D not certain. V lost 9 bases, J lost 2 bases, and 11 bases lay in between. The V gene's germline CDR1 is SGHKS and CDR2 YYEKEE (reference sequence). This CDR3 has 12 residues. Full variable domain (outside the CDR3, taken from reference TRBV5-5 and TRBJ1-1): DAGVTQSPTHLIKTRGQQVTLRCSPISGHKSVSWYQQVLGQGPQFIFQYYEKEERGRGNFPDRFSARQFPNYSSELNVNALLLGDSALYLCATSPPNTEAFFGQGTRLTVV.

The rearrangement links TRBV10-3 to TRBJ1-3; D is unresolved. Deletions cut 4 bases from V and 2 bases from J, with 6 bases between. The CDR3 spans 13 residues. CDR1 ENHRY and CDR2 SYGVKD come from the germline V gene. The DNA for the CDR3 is TGTGCCATCAGTGGACTCACTGGAAACACCATATATTTT. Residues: CAISGLTGNTIYF.

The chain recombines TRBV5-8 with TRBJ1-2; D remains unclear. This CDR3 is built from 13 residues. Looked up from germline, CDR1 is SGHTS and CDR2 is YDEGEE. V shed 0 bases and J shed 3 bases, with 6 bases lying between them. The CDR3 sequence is CASSLEEYYGYTF. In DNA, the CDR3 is TGTGCCAGCAGCTTGGAGGAGTACTATGGCTACACCTTC.

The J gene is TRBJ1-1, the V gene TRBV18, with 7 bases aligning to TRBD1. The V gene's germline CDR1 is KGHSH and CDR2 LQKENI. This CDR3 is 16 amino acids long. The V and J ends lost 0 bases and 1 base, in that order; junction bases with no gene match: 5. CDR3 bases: TGTGCCAGCTCACCACCTTACGGGACAGAGAACACTGAAGCTTTCTTT. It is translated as CASSPPYGTENTEAFF.

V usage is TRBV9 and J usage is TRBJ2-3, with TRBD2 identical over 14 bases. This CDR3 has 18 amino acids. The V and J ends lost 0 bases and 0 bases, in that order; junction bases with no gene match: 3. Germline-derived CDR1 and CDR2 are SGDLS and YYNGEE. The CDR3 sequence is CASSVVGTSGGSTDTQYF. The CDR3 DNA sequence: TGTGCCAGCAGCGTAGTTGGGACTAGCGGGGGAAGCACAGATACGCAGTATTTT.

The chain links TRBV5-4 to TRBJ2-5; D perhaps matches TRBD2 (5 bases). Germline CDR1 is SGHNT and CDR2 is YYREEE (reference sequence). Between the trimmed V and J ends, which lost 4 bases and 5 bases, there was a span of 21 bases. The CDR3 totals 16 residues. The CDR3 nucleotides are TGTGCCAGCAGCCCCTCGGACGGGGTTATTCTGGAGACCCAGTACTTC. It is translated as CASSPSDGVILETQYF.

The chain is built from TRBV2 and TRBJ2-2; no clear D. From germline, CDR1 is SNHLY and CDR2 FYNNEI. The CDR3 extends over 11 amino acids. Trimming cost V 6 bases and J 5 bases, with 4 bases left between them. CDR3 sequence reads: CASRETGELFF. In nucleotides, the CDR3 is TGTGCCAGCAGGGAGACCGGGGAGCTGTTTTTT.

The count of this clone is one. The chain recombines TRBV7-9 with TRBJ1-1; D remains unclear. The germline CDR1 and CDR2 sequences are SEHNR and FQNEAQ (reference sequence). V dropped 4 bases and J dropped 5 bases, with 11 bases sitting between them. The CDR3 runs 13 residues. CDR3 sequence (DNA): TGTGCCAGCAGCTCGGGAGTGGCGACTGAAGCTTTCTTT. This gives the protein CASSSGVATEAFF. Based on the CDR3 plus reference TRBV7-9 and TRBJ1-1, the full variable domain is DTGVSQNPRHKITKRGQNVTFRCDPISEHNRLYWYRQTLGQGPEFLTYFQNEAQLEKSRLLSDRFSAERPKGSFSTLEIQRTEQGDSAMYLCASSSGVATEAFFGQGTRLTVV.

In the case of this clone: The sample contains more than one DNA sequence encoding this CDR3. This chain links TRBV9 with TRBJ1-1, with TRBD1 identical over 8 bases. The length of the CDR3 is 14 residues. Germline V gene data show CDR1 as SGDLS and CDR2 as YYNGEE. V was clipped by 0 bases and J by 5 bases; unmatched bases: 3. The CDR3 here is CASSVGTGRTEAFF. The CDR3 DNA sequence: TGTGCCAGCAGCGTAGGGACAGGGCGGACTGAAGCTTTCTTT.

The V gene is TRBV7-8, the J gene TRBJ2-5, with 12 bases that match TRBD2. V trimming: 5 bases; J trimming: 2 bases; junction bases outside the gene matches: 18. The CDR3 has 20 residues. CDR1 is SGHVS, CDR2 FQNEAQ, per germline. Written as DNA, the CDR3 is TGTGCCAGCAGCCCCCCAACGGGGCTAGCGGGGGGGCCTGATCAAGAGACCCAGTACTTC. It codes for CASSPPTGLAGGPDQETQYF.

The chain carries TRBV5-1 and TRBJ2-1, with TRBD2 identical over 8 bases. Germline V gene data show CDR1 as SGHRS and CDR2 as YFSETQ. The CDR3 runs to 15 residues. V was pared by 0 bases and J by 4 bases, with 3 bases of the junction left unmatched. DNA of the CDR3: TGCGCCAGCAGCTTGGTGTTAGCGGGATACAATGAGCAGTTCTTC. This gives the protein CASSLVLAGYNEQFF. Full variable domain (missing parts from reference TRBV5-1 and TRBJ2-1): KAGVTQTPRYLIKTRGQQVTLSCSPISGHRSVSWYQQTPGQGLQFLFEYFSETQRNKGNFPGRFSGRQFSNSRSEMNVSTLELGDSALYLCASSLVLAGYNEQFFGPGTRLTVL.

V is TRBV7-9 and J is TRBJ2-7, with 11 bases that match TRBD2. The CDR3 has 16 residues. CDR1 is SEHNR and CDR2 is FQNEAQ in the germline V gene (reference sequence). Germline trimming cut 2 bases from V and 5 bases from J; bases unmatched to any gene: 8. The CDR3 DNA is TGTGCCAGCAGCTTACCACTAGCGGGAGAAACAGACGAGCAGTACTTC. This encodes CASSLPLAGETDEQYF.

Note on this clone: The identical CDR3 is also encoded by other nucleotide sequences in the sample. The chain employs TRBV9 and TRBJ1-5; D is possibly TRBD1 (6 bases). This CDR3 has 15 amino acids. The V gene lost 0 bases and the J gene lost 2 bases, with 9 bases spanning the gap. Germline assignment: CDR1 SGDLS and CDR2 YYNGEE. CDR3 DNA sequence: TGTGCCAGCAGCGTAGGGACAGTAGGCAATCAGCCCCAGCATTTT. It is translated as CASSVGTVGNQPQHF. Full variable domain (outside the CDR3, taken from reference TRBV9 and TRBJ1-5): DSGVTQTPKHLITATGQRVTLRCSPRSGDLSVYWYQQSLDQGLQFLIQYYNGEERAKGNILERFSAQQFPDLHSELNLSSLELGDSALYFCASSVGTVGNQPQHFGDGTRLSIL.

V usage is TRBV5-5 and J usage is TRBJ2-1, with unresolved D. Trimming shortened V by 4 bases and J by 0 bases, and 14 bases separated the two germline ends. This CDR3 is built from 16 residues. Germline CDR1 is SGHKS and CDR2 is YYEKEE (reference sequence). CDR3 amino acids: CASSLQEAVSYNEQFF. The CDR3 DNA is TGTGCCAGCAGCCTCCAGGAAGCAGTCTCCTACAATGAGCAGTTCTTC.

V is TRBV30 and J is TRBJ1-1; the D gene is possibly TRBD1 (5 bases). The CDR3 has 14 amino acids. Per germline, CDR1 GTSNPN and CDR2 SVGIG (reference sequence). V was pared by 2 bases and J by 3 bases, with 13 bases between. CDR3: CAWSPGIGDTEAFF. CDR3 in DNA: TGTGCCTGGAGTCCAGGGATTGGGGACACTGAAGCTTTCTTT.

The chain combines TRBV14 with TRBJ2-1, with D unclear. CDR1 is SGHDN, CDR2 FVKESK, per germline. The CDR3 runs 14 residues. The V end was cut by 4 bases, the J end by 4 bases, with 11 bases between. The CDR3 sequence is CASSPPGPYNEQFF. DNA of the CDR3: TGTGCCAGCAGCCCCCCAGGCCCTTACAATGAGCAGTTCTTC.

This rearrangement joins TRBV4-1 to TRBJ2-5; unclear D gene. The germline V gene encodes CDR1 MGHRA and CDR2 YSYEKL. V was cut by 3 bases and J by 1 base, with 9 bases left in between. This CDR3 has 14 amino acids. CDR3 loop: CASSQGAFQETQYF. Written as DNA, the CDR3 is TGCGCCAGCAGCCAGGGCGCGTTCCAAGAGACCCAGTACTTC.

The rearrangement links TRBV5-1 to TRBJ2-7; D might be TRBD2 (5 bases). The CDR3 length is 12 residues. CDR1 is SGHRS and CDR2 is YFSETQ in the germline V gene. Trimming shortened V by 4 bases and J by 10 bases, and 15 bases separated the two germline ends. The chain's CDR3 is CASSPGGLEQYF. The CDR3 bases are TGCGCCAGCAGCCCCGGAGGACTCGAACAGTACTTC.

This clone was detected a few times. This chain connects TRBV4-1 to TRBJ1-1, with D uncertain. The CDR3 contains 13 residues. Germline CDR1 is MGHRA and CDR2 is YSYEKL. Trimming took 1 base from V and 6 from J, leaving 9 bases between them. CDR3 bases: TGCGCCAGCAGCCAAGTCGGAGAATCTGAAGCTTTCTTT. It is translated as CASSQVGESEAFF.

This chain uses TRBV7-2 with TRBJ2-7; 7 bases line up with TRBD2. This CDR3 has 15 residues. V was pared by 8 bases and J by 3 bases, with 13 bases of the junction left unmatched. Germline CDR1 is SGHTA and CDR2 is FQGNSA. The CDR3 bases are TGTGCCAGCCGCCAAGGCGGGACTACCATCTACGAGCAGTACTTC. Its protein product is CASRQGGTTIYEQYF.